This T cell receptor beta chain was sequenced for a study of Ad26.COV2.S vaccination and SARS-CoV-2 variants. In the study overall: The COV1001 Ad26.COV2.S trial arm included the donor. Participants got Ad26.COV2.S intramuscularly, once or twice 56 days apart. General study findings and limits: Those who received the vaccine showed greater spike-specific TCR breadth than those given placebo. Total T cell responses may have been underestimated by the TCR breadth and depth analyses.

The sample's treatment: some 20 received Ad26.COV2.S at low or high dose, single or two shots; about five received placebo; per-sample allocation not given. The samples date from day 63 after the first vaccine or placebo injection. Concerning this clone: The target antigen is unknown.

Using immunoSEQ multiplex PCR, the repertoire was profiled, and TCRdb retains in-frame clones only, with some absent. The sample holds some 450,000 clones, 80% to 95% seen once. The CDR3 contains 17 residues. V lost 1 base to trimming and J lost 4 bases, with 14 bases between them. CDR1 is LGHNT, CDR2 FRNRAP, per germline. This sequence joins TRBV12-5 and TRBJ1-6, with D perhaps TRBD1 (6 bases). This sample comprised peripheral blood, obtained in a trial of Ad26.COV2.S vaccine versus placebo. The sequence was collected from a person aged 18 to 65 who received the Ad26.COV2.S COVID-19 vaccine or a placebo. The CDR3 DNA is TGTGCTAGTGGTTTGGATGGACAGATAAAATATAATTCACCCCTCCACTTT. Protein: CASGLDGQIKYNSPLHF.